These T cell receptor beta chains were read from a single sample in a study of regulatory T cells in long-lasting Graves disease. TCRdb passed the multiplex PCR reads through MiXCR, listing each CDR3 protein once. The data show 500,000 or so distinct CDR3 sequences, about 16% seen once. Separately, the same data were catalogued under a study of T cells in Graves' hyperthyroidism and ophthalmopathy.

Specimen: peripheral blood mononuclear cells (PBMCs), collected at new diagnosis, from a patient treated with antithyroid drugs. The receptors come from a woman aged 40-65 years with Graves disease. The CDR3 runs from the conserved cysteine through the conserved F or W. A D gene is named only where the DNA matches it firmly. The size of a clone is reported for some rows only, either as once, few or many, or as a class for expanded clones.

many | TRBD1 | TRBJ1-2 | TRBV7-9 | CASSPTGGVFGYTF | TGTGCCAGCAGCCCCACAGGGGGGGTCTTTGGCTACACCTTC
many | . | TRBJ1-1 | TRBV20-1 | CSAIQNTEAFF | TGCAGTGCTATACAGAACACTGAAGCTTTCTTT
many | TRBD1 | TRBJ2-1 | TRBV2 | CASTMDRNNEQFF | TGTGCCAGCACCATGGACAGGAACAATGAGCAGTTCTTC
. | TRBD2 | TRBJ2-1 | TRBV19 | CASSIDLKRGAQRNEQFF | TGTGCCAGTAGTATAGACCTGAAGCGGGGGGCCCAAAGGAATGAGCAGTTCTTC
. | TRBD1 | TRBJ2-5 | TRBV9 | CASSVGGQQETQYF | TGTGCCAGCAGCGTAGGGGGACAGCAAGAGACCCAGTACTTC
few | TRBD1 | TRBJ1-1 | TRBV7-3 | CASSTSGGPNTEVFF | TGTGCCAGCAGCACCTCAGGGGGCCCGAACACTGAAGTTTTCTTT
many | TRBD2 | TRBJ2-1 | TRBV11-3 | CASSSLAGGEQFF | TGTGCCAGCAGCTCTCTAGCGGGGGGTGAGCAGTTCTTC
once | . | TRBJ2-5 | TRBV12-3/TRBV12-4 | CASTLGGELDF | TGTGCCAGCACACTGGGGGGAGAGTTGGACTTC
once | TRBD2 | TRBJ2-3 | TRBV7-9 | CASSFGSGGAGDTQYF | TGTGCCAGCAGCTTTGGGTCGGGGGGGGCTGGAGATACGCAGTATTTT
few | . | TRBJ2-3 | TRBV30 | CAWSVVISGTDTQYF | TGTGCCTGGAGTGTTGTGATTTCTGGCACAGATACGCAGTATTTT
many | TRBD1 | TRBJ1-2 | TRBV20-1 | CSAAGQGYGYTF | TGCAGTGCCGCGGGACAGGGGTATGGCTACACCTTC
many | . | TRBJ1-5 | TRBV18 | CASSPHPGQPQHF | TGTGCCAGCTCACCTCATCCGGGACAGCCCCAGCATTTT
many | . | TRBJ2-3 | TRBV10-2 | CASSEAGHLGDTQYF | TGCGCCAGCAGTGAGGCTGGACATTTAGGAGATACGCAGTATTTT
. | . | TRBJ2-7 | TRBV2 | CASSASNEQYF | TGTGCCAGCAGTGCCTCGAACGAGCAGTACTTC
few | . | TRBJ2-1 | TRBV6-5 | CASSSPPKSSYNEQFF | TGTGCCAGCAGTTCCCCCCCCAAAAGCTCCTACAATGAGCAGTTCTTC
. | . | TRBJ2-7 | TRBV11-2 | CASSQGFTYEQYF | TGTGCCAGCAGCCAGGGGTTTACCTACGAGCAGTACTTC
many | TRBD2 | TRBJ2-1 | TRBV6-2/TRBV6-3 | CASSSPLASEQFF | TGTGCCAGCAGTTCTCCACTAGCGAGTGAGCAGTTCTTC
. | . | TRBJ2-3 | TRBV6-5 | CASSYGGPEDTQYF | TGTGCCAGCAGTTACGGGGGGCCGGAAGATACGCAGTATTTT
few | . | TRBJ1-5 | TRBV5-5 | CASSRIDNQPQHF | TGTGCCAGCAGCAGGATAGATAATCAGCCCCAGCATTTT
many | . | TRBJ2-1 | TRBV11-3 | CASSNPWDFPLATKYNEQFF | TGTGCCAGCAGCAACCCCTGGGACTTCCCACTCGCCACTAAATACAATGAGCAGTTCTTC
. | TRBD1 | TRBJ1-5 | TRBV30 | CAWGQGDQPQHF | TGTGCCTGGGGCCAGGGGGATCAGCCCCAGCATTTT
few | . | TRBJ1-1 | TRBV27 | CASSLMSVFGTEAFF | TGTGCCAGCAGCCTTATGTCAGTCTTCGGGACTGAAGCTTTCTTT
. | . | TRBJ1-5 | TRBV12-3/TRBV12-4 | CASRPPNQPQHF | TGTGCCAGCAGGCCCCCCAATCAGCCCCAGCATTTT
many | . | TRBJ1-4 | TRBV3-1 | CASSQSNLRGHPNEKLFF | TGTGCCAGCAGCCAATCAAACCTCAGGGGACACCCGAATGAAAAACTGTTTTTT
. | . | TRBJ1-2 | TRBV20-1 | CSASLQDNYGYTF | TGCAGTGCTAGTCTCCAGGATAACTATGGCTACACCTTC
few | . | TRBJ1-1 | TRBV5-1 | CASSLGPPRLPSEAFF | TGCGCCAGCAGCTTAGGCCCCCCTCGGCTGCCTTCCGAAGCTTTCTTT
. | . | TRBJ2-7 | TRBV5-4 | CASSRPHDGKYEQYF | TGTGCCAGCAGCCGTCCTCACGACGGGAAGTACGAGCAGTACTTC
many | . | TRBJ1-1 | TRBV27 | CASGSSEAFF | TGTGCCAGCGGGTCGTCAGAAGCTTTCTTT
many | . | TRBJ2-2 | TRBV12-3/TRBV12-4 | CASSPRQTNTGELFF | TGTGCCAGCAGCCCCCGACAAACGAACACCGGGGAGCTGTTTTTT
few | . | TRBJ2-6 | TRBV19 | CASSTQWSGANVLTF | TGTGCCAGTAGTACCCAGTGGTCTGGGGCCAACGTCCTGACTTTC
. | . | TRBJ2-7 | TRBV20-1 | CSASGRQSSYEQYF | TGCAGTGCTAGCGGCAGACAGAGCTCCTACGAGCAGTACTTC
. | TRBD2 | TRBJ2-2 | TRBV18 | CASSPSGTTIRNTGELFF | TGTGCCAGCTCACCAAGTGGGACTACCATAAGGAACACCGGGGAGCTGTTTTTT
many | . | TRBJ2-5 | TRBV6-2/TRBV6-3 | CASSSPSPRETQYF | TGTGCCAGCAGCTCACCCTCCCCGCGGGAGACCCAGTACTTC
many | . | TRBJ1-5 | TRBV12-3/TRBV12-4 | CASSWSDNQPQHF | TGTGCCAGCAGTTGGTCGGATAATCAGCCCCAGCATTTT
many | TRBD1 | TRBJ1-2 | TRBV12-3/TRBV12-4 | CASRTQDRVGYGYTF | TGTGCCAGCAGAACCCAAGACAGGGTGGGCTATGGCTACACCTTC
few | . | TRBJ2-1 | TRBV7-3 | CASSQGSRDEQFF | TGTGCCAGCAGCCAAGGTAGTCGGGATGAGCAGTTCTTC
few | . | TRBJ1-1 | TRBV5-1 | CASSWTVRTEAFF | TGCGCCAGCAGTTGGACAGTCCGCACTGAAGCTTTCTTT
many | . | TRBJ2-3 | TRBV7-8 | CASSLLGTDTQYF | TGTGCCAGCAGTTTACTGGGCACAGATACGCAGTATTTT
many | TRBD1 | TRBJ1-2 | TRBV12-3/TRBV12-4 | CASNGDRGLDGYTF | TGTGCCAGCAACGGGGACAGGGGGCTTGATGGCTACACCTTC
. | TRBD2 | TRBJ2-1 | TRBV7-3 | CASSSEWAGGYNEQFF | TGTGCCAGCAGCTCAGAGTGGGCGGGGGGTTACAATGAGCAGTTCTTC
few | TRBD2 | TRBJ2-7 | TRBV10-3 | CAISMSGVEYEQYF | TGTGCCATCAGTATGAGCGGGGTGGAGTACGAGCAGTACTTC
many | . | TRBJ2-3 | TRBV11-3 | CASSLGGTSSTDTQYF | TGTGCCAGCAGCTTAGGCGGGACCTCTAGCACAGATACGCAGTATTTT
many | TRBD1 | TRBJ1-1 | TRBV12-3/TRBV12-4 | CASSGTVMNTEAFF | TGTGCCAGCAGCGGGACAGTCATGAACACTGAAGCTTTCTTT
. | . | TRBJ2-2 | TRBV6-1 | CATMGQPNTGELFF | TGTGCCACAATGGGACAACCGAACACCGGGGAGCTGTTTTTT
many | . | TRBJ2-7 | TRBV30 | CAWSVVEGEQYF | TGTGCCTGGAGTGTGGTAGAGGGGGAGCAGTACTTC
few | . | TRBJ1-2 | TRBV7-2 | CASSLSGAPGYTF | TGTGCCAGCAGCTTATCGGGGGCGCCGGGCTACACCTTC
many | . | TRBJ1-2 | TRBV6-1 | CASRAGFYGYTF | TGTGCCAGCAGGGCAGGATTCTATGGCTACACCTTC
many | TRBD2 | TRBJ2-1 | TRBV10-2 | CASSEGGLAILGNEQFF | TGCGCCAGCAGTGAGGGAGGACTAGCGATACTTGGCAATGAGCAGTTCTTC
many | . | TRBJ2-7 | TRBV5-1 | CASSVVASPYEQYF | TGCGCCAGCAGCGTGGTGGCCAGTCCCTACGAGCAGTACTTC